The sequence of this T cell receptor beta chain was determined in a study of glioma-infiltrating T cells after dendritic cell vaccination. The immunoSEQ assay amplified TCRB CDR3 from up to roughly 2 ug DNA. Profiled with immunoSEQ multiplex PCR; TCRdb holds only in-frame clones, not every one. Of approximately 90,000 clones in the sample, more than 70% were seen once. Germline V gene lookup returns CDR1 SGHDT and CDR2 YYEEEE. V lost 4 bases, J lost 9 bases, and 13 bases lay in between. The CDR3 is 12 residues long. The sample holds one count of this clone. PBMC sampling occurred before vaccination, two weeks after the third dose, and at progression.

This receptor was taken from a human donor with glioblastoma. The starting material was blood, obtained before dendritic cell vaccination. The chain uses TRBV5-6 and TRBJ2-5; D is possibly TRBD1 (6 bases). CDR3 DNA: TGTGCCAGCAGCGGAGGACAGCCCCCCCAGTACTTC. This codes for CASSGGQPPQYF.